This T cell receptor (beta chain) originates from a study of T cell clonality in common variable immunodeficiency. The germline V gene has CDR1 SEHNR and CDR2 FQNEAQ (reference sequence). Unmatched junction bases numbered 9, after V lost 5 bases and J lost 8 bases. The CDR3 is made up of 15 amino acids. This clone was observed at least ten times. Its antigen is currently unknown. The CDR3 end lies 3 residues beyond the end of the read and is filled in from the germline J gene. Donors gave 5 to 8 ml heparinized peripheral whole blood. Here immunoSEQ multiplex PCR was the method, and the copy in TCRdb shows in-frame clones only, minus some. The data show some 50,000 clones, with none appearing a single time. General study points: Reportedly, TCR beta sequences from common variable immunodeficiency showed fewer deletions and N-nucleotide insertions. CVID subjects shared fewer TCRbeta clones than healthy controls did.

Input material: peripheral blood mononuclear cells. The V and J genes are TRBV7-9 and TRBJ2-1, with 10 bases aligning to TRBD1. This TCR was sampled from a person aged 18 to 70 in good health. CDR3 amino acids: CASSQRQGAFYEQFF. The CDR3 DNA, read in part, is TGTGCCAGCAGCCAGAGACAGGGGGCGTTCTATGAG.